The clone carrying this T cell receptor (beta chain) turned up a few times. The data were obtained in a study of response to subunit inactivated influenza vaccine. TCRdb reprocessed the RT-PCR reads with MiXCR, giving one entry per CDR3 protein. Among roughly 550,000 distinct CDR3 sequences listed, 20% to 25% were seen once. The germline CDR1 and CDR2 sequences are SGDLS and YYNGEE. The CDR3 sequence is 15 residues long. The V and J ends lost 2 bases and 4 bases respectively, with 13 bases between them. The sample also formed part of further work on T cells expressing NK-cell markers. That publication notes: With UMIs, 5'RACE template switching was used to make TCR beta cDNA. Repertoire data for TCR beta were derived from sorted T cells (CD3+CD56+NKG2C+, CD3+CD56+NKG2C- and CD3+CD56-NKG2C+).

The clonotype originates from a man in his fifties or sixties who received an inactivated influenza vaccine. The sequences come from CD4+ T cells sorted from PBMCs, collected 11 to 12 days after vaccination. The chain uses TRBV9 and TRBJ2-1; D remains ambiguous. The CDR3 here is CASSVSPSQYNEQFF. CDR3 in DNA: TGTGCCAGCAGCGTTTCCCCATCACAGTACAATGAGCAGTTCTTC.